This T cell receptor (beta chain) appears in the sequencing data of a study of OX40 agonist ivuxolimab in advanced cancers. Across the whole study: At doses from 0.01 to 10 mg/kg, patients were given intravenous ivuxolimab every 2 weeks. Study-wide points: Compared with CD4+, CD8+ T cells on average had more expanded clones. With doses of 0.1 to 3.0 mg/kg, CD4+ and CD8+ blood T cells had undergone clonal expansion by week 6.

Individuals having autoimmune disease history or systemic immunosuppression were not enrolled. The V gene's germline CDR1 is SGHTA and CDR2 FQGNSA. The CDR3 is made up of 14 amino acids. Trimming removed 1 base from V and 5 bases from J, with 11 bases in between. Data came from immunoSEQ multiplex PCR; TCRdb stores just in-frame clones and leaves some out. The data hold around 72,000 clones, with roughly 88% observed a single time. Worth noting for this clone: Its antigen is not identified.

Sample: CD4+ or CD8+ T cells sorted from blood, taken in a trial of the OX40 agonist ivuxolimab. V is TRBV7-2 and J is TRBJ2-5, with D uncertain. This TCR derives from an adult with an advanced solid tumor such as melanoma, head and neck, liver or kidney cancer. The CDR3 loop is CASSLELREETQYF. For the CDR3, the DNA is TGTGCCAGCAGCTTAGAGTTAAGAGAGGAGACCCAGTACTTC.